This TCR beta chain was observed in a study of human T cells and chemical hapten exposure. About the research overall: Minor volume differences among pooled libraries chiefly drove per-sample TCR yield variation. Study results and limitations: TCRs above 1 in 1000 frequency did not change with DPC sensitization.

The sample's time point: healthy volunteer bleed at 2 weeks. Blood, whole and unfractionated, served as the source for total RNA extraction. Germline lookup yields CDR1 DFQATT and CDR2 SNEGSKA (reference sequence). V was pared by 0 bases and J by 5 bases, with 20 bases between. This CDR3 has 16 amino acids. The study used a library that attached unique molecular identifiers to individual cDNA molecules. In the original workflow: There were a median of approximately 100,000 TCRs per sample, with a range from about 20,000 to 700,000. Using its own MiXCR run on the RACE reads, TCRdb lists one record per CDR3 protein. These V and J calls are TCRdb output, not the study's own analysis. This sample has about 47,000 distinct CDR3 sequences, with nearly 4.5% found just once. This clonotype has ten or more counts. The antigen is unknown.

Sequencing input: whole blood. The chain has TRBV20-1 and TRBJ2-7; possibly TRBD2 for D (6 bases). The receptor was derived from a human donor in good health. Some clones in this sample may be carry-over from other donors' samples. CDR3 coding DNA: TGCAGTGCTAGAGATAGCGGTCCAGGGCGGATGAACGAGCAGTACTTC. Its translation: CSARDSGPGRMNEQYF.